The clone carrying this T cell receptor (beta chain) has only a few counts. Stated time point: newly diagnosed GD, antithyroid drugs for less than 3 months. The TCR library was prepared using RNA isolated from PBMCs. Construction of TCR beta libraries relied on iRepertoire HTBI primers and on Arm-PCR targeting CDR3 regions. TCRdb recomputed calls from the multiplex PCR reads with MiXCR, one row per CDR3 protein. This sample has 500,000 or so distinct CDR3 sequences, with about 15% found just once. The data belong to a study of regulatory T cells in long-lasting Graves disease. Between the trimmed V and J ends, which lost 3 bases and 8 bases, there was a span of 13 bases. This CDR3 contains 12 residues. Germline V gene lookup returns CDR1 GTSNPN and CDR2 SVGIG (reference sequence). These records were also assigned to another study, of T cells in Graves' hyperthyroidism and ophthalmopathy.

The sequences come from peripheral blood mononuclear cells (PBMCs), collected at new diagnosis, from a patient treated with antithyroid drugs. The sequence came from a woman between 40 and 65 years old with Graves disease. This chain links TRBV30 with TRBJ1-2; TRBD1 might be the D (5 bases). CDR3 DNA: TGTGCCTGGAGGAGGGGCGCCGGGGGCTACACCTTC. Encoded protein: CAWRRGAGGYTF.